This TCR beta chain appears in the sequencing data of a study of blood T cell repertoires in COVID-19. Authors' processing steps: Reference gene primer amplification gave estimated nucleated cell counts. TCRdb's copy holds only in-frame clones and misses some; the assay was immunoSEQ multiplex PCR. V and J calls and clone size are as listed in that table; D and trimming were resolved from the DNA. Seen here are under 250,000 clones, approximately 90% observed once, and the top ten hold approximately 2.4%. CDR1 and CDR2 from the germline V gene are SGHRS and YFSETQ. CDR3 size: 14 residues. Trimming stripped 4 bases from V and 1 base from J, with 11 bases between.

Sample: peripheral blood. This receptor was obtained from a man younger than 45 with COVID-19, enrolled during active disease. This chain uses TRBV5-1 with TRBJ1-1, with a tentative D call TRBD1 (5 bases). CDR3 nucleotides: TGCGCCAGCAGCCCGACAGTCAGGAACACTGAAGCTTTCTTT. Protein: CASSPTVRNTEAFF. Full variable domain (rest looked up from reference TRBV5-1 and TRBJ1-1): KAGVTQTPRYLIKTRGQQVTLSCSPISGHRSVSWYQQTPGQGLQFLFEYFSETQRNKGNFPGRFSGRQFSNSRSEMNVSTLELGDSALYLCASSPTVRNTEAFFGQGTRLTVV.